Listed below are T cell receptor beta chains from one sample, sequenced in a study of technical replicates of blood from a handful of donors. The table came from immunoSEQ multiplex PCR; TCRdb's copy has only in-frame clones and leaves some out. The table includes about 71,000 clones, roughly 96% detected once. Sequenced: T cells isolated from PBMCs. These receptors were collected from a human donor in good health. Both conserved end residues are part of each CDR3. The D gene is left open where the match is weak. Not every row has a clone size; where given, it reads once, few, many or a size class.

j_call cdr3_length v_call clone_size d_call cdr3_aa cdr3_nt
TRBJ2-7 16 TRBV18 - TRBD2 CASSLLAGGVSYEQYF TGTGCCAGCTCGCTACTAGCGGGAGGCGTCTCCTACGAGCAGTACTTC
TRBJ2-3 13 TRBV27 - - CASSFQISDTQYF TGTGCCAGCAGTTTTCAGATATCAGATACGCAGTATTTT
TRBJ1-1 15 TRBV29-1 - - CSVEGGQTMNTEAFF TGCAGCGTTGAGGGGGGGCAGACCATGAACACTGAAGCTTTCTTT
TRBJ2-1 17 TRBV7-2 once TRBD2 CASAKLRTSGRLYEQFF TGTGCCAGCGCCAAGTTGAGGACTAGCGGGAGATTGTATGAGCAGTTCTTC
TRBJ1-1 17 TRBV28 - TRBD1 CASRPGTGGVYNTEAFF TGTGCCAGCAGGCCCGGGACAGGGGGCGTTTACAACACTGAAGCTTTCTTT
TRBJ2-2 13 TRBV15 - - CATSRAGTGELFF TGTGCCACCAGCAGAGCGGGCACCGGGGAGCTGTTTTTT
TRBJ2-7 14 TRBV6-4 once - CASSQFGGADEQYF TGTGCCAGCAGCCAATTTGGGGGGGCGGACGAGCAGTACTTC
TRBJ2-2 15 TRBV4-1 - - CASSPAGRNTGELFF TGCGCCAGCAGCCCGGCGGGTCGGAACACCGGGGAGCTGTTTTTT
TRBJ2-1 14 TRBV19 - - CASSISGSYNEQFF TGTGCCAGTAGTATTTCCGGGTCCTACAATGAGCAGTTCTTC
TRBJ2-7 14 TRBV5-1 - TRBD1 CASSLGTASYEQYF TGCGCCAGCAGCCTCGGGACAGCGAGCTACGAGCAGTACTTC
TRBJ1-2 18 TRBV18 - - CASSPRSPSVVKDYGYTF TGTGCCAGCTCACCACGGTCCCCCAGCGTCGTAAAGGACTATGGCTACACCTTC
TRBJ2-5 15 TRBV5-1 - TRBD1 CASSLARGLLETQYF TGCGCCAGCAGCTTGGCCAGGGGGCTTTTAGAGACCCAGTACTTC
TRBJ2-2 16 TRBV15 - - CATSRVGGVNTGELFF TGTGCCACCAGCAGAGTTGGGGGCGTGAACACCGGGGAGCTGTTTTTT
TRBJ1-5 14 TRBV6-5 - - CASSSQAGNQPQHF TGTGCCAGCAGTTCACAAGCGGGCAATCAGCCCCAGCATTTT
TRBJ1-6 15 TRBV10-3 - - CAISVGSYYNSPLHF TGTGCCATCAGTGTAGGGAGTTACTATAATTCACCCCTCCACTTT
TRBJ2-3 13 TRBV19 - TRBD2 CASKRGGTDTQYF TGTGCCAGTAAGCGGGGCGGCACAGATACGCAGTATTTT
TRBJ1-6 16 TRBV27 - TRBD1 CASSSPSRDRGSPLHF TGTGCCAGCAGTTCTCCGTCCCGGGACAGGGGCTCACCCCTCCACTTT
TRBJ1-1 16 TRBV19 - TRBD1 CASSIPGDRGHTEAFF TGTGCCAGTAGTATTCCTGGGGACAGGGGACACACTGAAGCTTTCTTT
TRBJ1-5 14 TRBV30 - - CAWSPLRGVQPQHF TGTGCCTGGAGTCCACTCAGGGGAGTTCAGCCCCAGCATTTT
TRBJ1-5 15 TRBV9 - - CASSAGVEYGQPQHF TGTGCCAGCAGCGCGGGGGTCGAATACGGGCAGCCCCAGCATTTT
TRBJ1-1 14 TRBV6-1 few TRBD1 CASSEGQENTEAFF TGTGCCAGCAGTGAGGGACAGGAGAACACTGAAGCTTTCTTT
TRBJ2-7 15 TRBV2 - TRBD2 CASRPWGTSGYEQYF TGTGCCAGCAGGCCCTGGGGGACTAGCGGCTACGAGCAGTACTTC
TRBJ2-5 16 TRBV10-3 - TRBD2 CAISESPLAGGKTQYF TGTGCCATCAGTGAGTCTCCCCTAGCGGGAGGAAAGACCCAGTACTTC
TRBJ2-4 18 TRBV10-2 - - CASSEPSRQATWGNIQYF TGCGCCAGCAGTGAGCCGTCGAGACAGGCAACCTGGGGAAACATTCAGTACTTC
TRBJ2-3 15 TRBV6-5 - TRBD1 CASSYWDSSTDTQYF TGTGCCAGCAGTTACTGGGACAGTAGCACAGATACGCAGTATTTT
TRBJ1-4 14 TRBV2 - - CATGIATGSEKLFF TGTGCCACTGGGATAGCGACGGGCTCTGAAAAACTGTTTTTT
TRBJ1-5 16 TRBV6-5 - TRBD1 CASSSVRQGISQPQHF TGTGCCAGCAGTTCGGTGCGACAGGGTATTAGTCAGCCCCAGCATTTT
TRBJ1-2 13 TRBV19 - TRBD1 CASSTTGEDGYTF TGTGCCAGTAGTACAACAGGGGAGGATGGCTACACCTTC
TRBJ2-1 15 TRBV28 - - CASGLRGSSYNEQFF TGTGCCAGCGGCCTTCGAGGGAGCTCCTACAATGAGCAGTTCTTC
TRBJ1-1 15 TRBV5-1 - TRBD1 CASSSPGQGNTEAFF TGCGCCAGCAGCTCCCCGGGACAGGGAAACACTGAAGCTTTCTTT
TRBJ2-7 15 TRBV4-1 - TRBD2 CASSLIGTSGYEQYF TGCGCCAGCAGCCTTATCGGGACTAGCGGTTACGAGCAGTACTTC
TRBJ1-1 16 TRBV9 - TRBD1 CASSGAGTGEWTEAFF TGTGCCAGCAGCGGAGCCGGGACAGGGGAGTGGACTGAAGCTTTCTTT
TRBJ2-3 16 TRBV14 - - CASSQGWGGATDTQYF TGTGCCAGCAGCCAAGGTTGGGGCGGAGCCACAGATACGCAGTATTTT
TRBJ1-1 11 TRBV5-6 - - CASGSGVEAFF TGTGCCAGCGGGTCCGGGGTTGAAGCTTTCTTT
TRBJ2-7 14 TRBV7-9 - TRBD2 CASSISGGGYEQYF TGTGCCAGCAGCATCAGCGGGGGAGGCTACGAGCAGTACTTC
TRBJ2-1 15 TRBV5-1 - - CASSFRWGFAGEQFF TGCGCCAGCAGCTTTCGGTGGGGCTTCGCCGGTGAGCAGTTCTTC
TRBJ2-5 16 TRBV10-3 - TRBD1 CATERERQGGLETQYF TGTGCCACCGAGCGGGAACGACAGGGGGGCCTGGAGACCCAGTACTTC
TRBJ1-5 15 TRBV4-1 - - CASSHYRDSNQPQHF TGCGCCAGCAGCCATTACCGAGATAGCAATCAGCCCCAGCATTTT
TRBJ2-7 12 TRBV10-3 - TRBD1 CAISLGQDKQYF TGTGCCATCAGTCTGGGACAGGACAAGCAGTACTTC
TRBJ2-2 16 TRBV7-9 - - CASSSPPPTSTGELFF TGTGCCAGCAGCTCCCCACCGCCAACAAGCACCGGGGAGCTGTTTTTT
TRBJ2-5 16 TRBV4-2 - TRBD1 CASSQAYRGRLETQYF TGTGCCAGCAGCCAAGCATACAGGGGGCGCCTAGAGACCCAGTACTTC
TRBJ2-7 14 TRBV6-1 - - CASSGRHDSYEQYF TGTGCCAGCAGTGGTCGACACGACTCCTACGAGCAGTACTTC
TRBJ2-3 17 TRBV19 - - CASSIYPSRGGTDTQYF TGTGCCAGTAGTATTTACCCGTCTCGGGGAGGCACAGATACGCAGTATTTT
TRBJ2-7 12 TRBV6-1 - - CASSERVYEQYF TGTGCCAGCAGTGAACGTGTCTACGAGCAGTACTTC
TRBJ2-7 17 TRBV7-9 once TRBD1 CASSSPAGTGIGYEQYF TGTGCCAGCAGCTCCCCTGCCGGGACAGGGATAGGATACGAGCAGTACTTC
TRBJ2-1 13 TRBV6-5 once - CASTRGLGNEQFF TGTGCCAGCACCCGGGGTCTGGGCAATGAGCAGTTCTTC
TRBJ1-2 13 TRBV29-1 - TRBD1 CSVAGGTDYGYTF TGCAGCGTTGCCGGCGGGACAGACTATGGCTACACCTTC
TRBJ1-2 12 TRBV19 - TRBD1 CASKDRVYGYTF TGTGCCAGTAAGGACAGGGTCTATGGCTACACCTTC
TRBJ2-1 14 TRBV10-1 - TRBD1 CASTRDRDYNEQFF TGCGCCAGCACCCGGGACAGGGACTACAATGAGCAGTTCTTC
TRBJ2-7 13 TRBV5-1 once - CASSSTGDHEQYF TGCGCCAGCAGCTCGACAGGCGATCACGAGCAGTACTTC
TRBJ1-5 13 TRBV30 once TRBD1 CAWGPGQNQPQHF TGTGCCTGGGGACCGGGACAGAATCAGCCCCAGCATTTT
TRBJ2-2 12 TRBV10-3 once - CAATTGPGELFF TGTGCCGCCACGACAGGACCCGGGGAGCTGTTTTTT